A selection of T cell receptor beta chains follows, all from one sample in a study of cytomegalovirus exposure and HLA in healthy donors. Sequencing was performed with immunoSEQ multiplex PCR; in TCRdb, only in-frame clones are kept and a portion is missing. Of about 96,000 clones in the sample, roughly three fifths are singletons; the top ten hold under 4%. The sample comprised PBMCs. The receptors were gathered from a man in his 60s in good health and CMV-seronegative. CDR3s include the opening cysteine and the closing phenylalanine or tryptophan. The order of the fields is J gene, clone size, V gene, D gene, CDR3 DNA, CDR3 protein. A D gene is named only where the DNA matches it firmly. The size field is filled for only some rows; it gives once, few, many or a size class.

J: TRBJ1-4
size: medium-sized
V: TRBV21-1
D: NA
DNA: TGTGCCAGCAGCAAAGAGGTAACAGGGGCGGATGAAAAACTGTTTTTT
CDR3: CASSKEVTGADEKLFF

J: TRBJ2-2
size: NA
V: TRBV7-3
D: TRBD1
DNA: TGTGCCAGCAGCCGGGACAGGGTCACCGGGGAGCTGTTTTTT
CDR3: CASSRDRVTGELFF

J: TRBJ2-1
size: NA
V: TRBV10-3
D: NA
DNA: TGTGCCATCAGTGAGTCATCTACTAGAAATGAGCAGTTCTTC
CDR3: CAISESSTRNEQFF

J: TRBJ2-1
size: few
V: TRBV5-1
D: TRBD2
DNA: TGCGCCAGCAGCCTGTTAGCGGGGGCCGACAATGAGCAGTTCTTC
CDR3: CASSLLAGADNEQFF

J: TRBJ2-6
size: NA
V: TRBV15
D: TRBD1
DNA: TGTGCCACCAGCAGAGCCATCGGGACAGGATCTGGGGCCAACGTCCTGACTTTC
CDR3: CATSRAIGTGSGANVLTF

J: TRBJ2-3
size: NA
V: TRBV10-3
D: TRBD1
DNA: TGTGCCATCAGTGAGCCATACAGGGGGAGAACAGATACGCAGTATTTT
CDR3: CAISEPYRGRTDTQYF

J: TRBJ2-3
size: once
V: TRBV18
D: TRBD1
DNA: TGTGCCAGCTCACCGAAAGGACAGGGTGGGACAGATACGCAGTATTTT
CDR3: CASSPKGQGGTDTQYF

J: TRBJ2-7
size: NA
V: TRBV5-5
D: NA
DNA: TGTGCCAGCAGCTTTGGCAGGGACTACGAGCAGTACTTC
CDR3: CASSFGRDYEQYF

J: TRBJ2-7
size: few
V: TRBV29-1
D: NA
DNA: TGCAGCGTTGAAGACGACACGGCCTACGAGCAGTACTTC
CDR3: CSVEDDTAYEQYF

J: TRBJ1-6
size: few
V: TRBV5-4
D: NA
DNA: TGTGCCAGCAGCTTTTCGGGGGGAGGAATTTCACCCCTCCACTTT
CDR3: CASSFSGGGISPLHF

J: TRBJ2-3
size: NA
V: TRBV2
D: NA
DNA: TGTGCCAGATCAGTTGGAGGGAGTAGCACAGATACGCAGTATTTT
CDR3: CARSVGGSSTDTQYF

J: TRBJ2-7
size: NA
V: TRBV11-2
D: TRBD1
DNA: TGTGCCAGCAGCTCCTACCAGGGACAGCTCTACGAGCAGTACTTC
CDR3: CASSSYQGQLYEQYF

J: TRBJ2-7
size: medium-sized
V: TRBV5-4
D: NA
DNA: TGTGCCAGCAGCTTCCTCGGTTCTAGGGAGCAGTACTTC
CDR3: CASSFLGSREQYF

J: TRBJ2-7
size: NA
V: TRBV25-1
D: NA
DNA: TGTGCCAGCAGTGAATGCCCGGGTTACGAGCAGTACTTC
CDR3: CASSECPGYEQYF

J: TRBJ2-1
size: NA
V: TRBV28
D: NA
DNA: TGTGCCAGCAGTTTTCTTCCCAATGAGCAGTTCTTC
CDR3: CASSFLPNEQFF

J: TRBJ1-1
size: NA
V: TRBV27
D: NA
DNA: TGTGCCAGCAGTTTCCGGGGGGGGGACACTGAAGCTTTCTTT
CDR3: CASSFRGGDTEAFF

J: TRBJ2-5
size: NA
V: TRBV19
D: TRBD2
DNA: TGTGCCAGTAGTATAGCCCTAGCGGGGGCCCAAGAGACCCAGTACTTC
CDR3: CASSIALAGAQETQYF

J: TRBJ1-3
size: few
V: TRBV19
D: NA
DNA: TGTGCCAGTGCCGAGAGCTCTGGAAACACCATATATTTT
CDR3: CASAESSGNTIYF

J: TRBJ1-4
size: few
V: TRBV11-2
D: NA
DNA: TGTGCCAGCAGCCAGGTCCATAATGAAAAACTGTTTTTT
CDR3: CASSQVHNEKLFF

J: TRBJ2-4
size: NA
V: TRBV2
D: NA
DNA: TGTGCCAGCAGTGAGGGACTAGCCAAAAACATTCAGTACTTC
CDR3: CASSEGLAKNIQYF

J: TRBJ2-3
size: NA
V: TRBV7-8
D: TRBD2
DNA: TGTGCCAGCAGCTTAGGGTTGGGACTAGCGGGGGTATCTAGCACAGATACGCAGTATTTT
CDR3: CASSLGLGLAGVSSTDTQYF

J: TRBJ1-3
size: NA
V: TRBV28
D: TRBD1
DNA: TGTGCCAGCAGTCCCCCGGACAGGCGTACTGGAAACACCATATATTTT
CDR3: CASSPPDRRTGNTIYF

J: TRBJ2-1
size: NA
V: TRBV7-2
D: NA
DNA: TGTGCCAGCAGCCTAGGGGGGACACGGTCCTACAATGAGCAGTTCTTC
CDR3: CASSLGGTRSYNEQFF

J: TRBJ1-3
size: NA
V: TRBV6-5
D: NA
DNA: TGTGCCAGCAGTTACTCGATCGGGTTCTCTGGAAACACCATATATTTT
CDR3: CASSYSIGFSGNTIYF

J: TRBJ1-1
size: NA
V: TRBV5-1
D: NA
DNA: TGCGCCAGCAGCTTAACAGGGAACCCTGAAGCTTTCTTT
CDR3: CASSLTGNPEAFF

J: TRBJ1-1
size: NA
V: TRBV10-2
D: NA
DNA: TGCGCCAGCAGGGCACAGTCGAACACTGAAGCTTTCTTT
CDR3: CASRAQSNTEAFF

J: TRBJ1-6
size: few
V: TRBV2
D: NA
DNA: TGTGCCAGCACCACCGGGTACCGTAATTCACCCCTCCACTTT
CDR3: CASTTGYRNSPLHF

J: TRBJ2-7
size: NA
V: TRBV6-5
D: NA
DNA: TGTGCCAGCAGTTACGTGCGGGCTGGAGCTCCCCACGAGCAGTACTTC
CDR3: CASSYVRAGAPHEQYF

J: TRBJ1-2
size: few
V: TRBV13
D: TRBD1
DNA: TGTGCCAGCAGCTTATCAAGGGGGCGGACCTATGGCTACACCTTC
CDR3: CASSLSRGRTYGYTF

J: TRBJ2-1
size: few
V: TRBV13
D: TRBD1
DNA: TGTGCCAGCACGCTTTACAGGAGGGACAGGGGGTTGACTAGCCGGGGTGTTGAGCAGTTCTTC
CDR3: CASTLYRRDRGLTSRGVEQFF

J: TRBJ1-2
size: NA
V: TRBV28
D: NA
DNA: TGTGCCAGCAGTAGAGGGATCTATGGCTACACCTTC
CDR3: CASSRGIYGYTF

J: TRBJ1-3
size: NA
V: TRBV9
D: NA
DNA: TGTGCCAGCAGCGCCTCAGGGGCTACTGGAAACACCATATATTTT
CDR3: CASSASGATGNTIYF

J: TRBJ2-5
size: NA
V: TRBV7-2
D: TRBD2
DNA: TGTGCCAGCAGCCTAGCGGGAGGGCGCAGGGGAGAGACCCAGTACTTC
CDR3: CASSLAGGRRGETQYF

J: TRBJ2-1
size: NA
V: TRBV19
D: NA
DNA: TGTGCCAGTAGTATAGGGCAGAACAATGAGCAGTTCTTC
CDR3: CASSIGQNNEQFF

J: TRBJ2-1
size: NA
V: TRBV12-5
D: NA
DNA: TGTGCTAGTGGGCAACAATGGCGGCACAACAATGAGCAGTTCTTC
CDR3: CASGQQWRHNNEQFF

J: TRBJ1-2
size: once
V: TRBV15
D: NA
DNA: TGTGCCACCAGCAGCTACAGGCCCGAGTACACCTTC
CDR3: CATSSYRPEYTF

J: TRBJ2-2
size: NA
V: TRBV18
D: TRBD2
DNA: TGTGCCAGCACAAGACTAGCGGGAAAAAACACCGGGGAGCTGTTTTTT
CDR3: CASTRLAGKNTGELFF

J: TRBJ2-1
size: NA
V: TRBV30
D: NA
DNA: TGTGCCTGGAGCAGGGTGAGAAATGAGCAGTTCTTC
CDR3: CAWSRVRNEQFF

J: TRBJ1-2
size: NA
V: TRBV29-1
D: NA
DNA: TGCAGCGCTCCCGGCCCTCAGGGAAACTATGGCTACACCTTC
CDR3: CSAPGPQGNYGYTF

J: TRBJ2-4
size: NA
V: TRBV28
D: NA
DNA: TGTGCCAGCAGTTTATTGGAGGGATTGAAGTTAAACATTCAGTACTTC
CDR3: CASSLLEGLKLNIQYF

J: TRBJ2-5
size: few
V: TRBV5-1
D: NA
DNA: TGCGCCAGCAGCCCACAACCGACCGGGACAGCGGGCGGAGAGACCCAGTACTTC
CDR3: CASSPQPTGTAGGETQYF